These 23 T cell receptor beta chains were sequenced from one sample in a study of regulatory T cells in long-lasting Graves disease. iRepertoire HTBI primers and Arm-PCR of CDR3 regions built TCR beta libraries. TCRdb reprocessed the multiplex PCR reads with MiXCR, giving one entry per CDR3 protein. The data contain about 500,000 distinct CDR3 sequences, approximately 12% of them singletons. Time point specified: newly diagnosed GD, antithyroid drugs for less than 3 months. The TCR library was prepared using RNA isolated from PBMCs. This same sample was also taken into another study, of T cells in Graves' hyperthyroidism and ophthalmopathy.

This specimen was peripheral blood mononuclear cells (PBMCs), taken at new diagnosis, from a patient treated with antithyroid drugs. The receptors come from a woman aged 25 to 39 with Graves disease.

This clonotype occurred a few times. The chain recombines TRBV18 with TRBJ2-5; 9 nucleotides align to TRBD2. CDR3 length: 15 residues. Germline lookup yields CDR1 KGHSH and CDR2 LQKENI. The junction had 4 bases not matched to a gene; V was cut back by 1 base and J by 4 bases. The CDR3 region is CASSPLAGAVETQYF. Written as DNA, the CDR3 is TGTGCCAGCTCACCACTAGCGGGAGCAGTAGAGACCCAGTACTTC.

This clonotype was picked up many times. The rearrangement joins TRBV15 to TRBJ2-5; D is undetermined. V lost 0 bases and J 4 bases, leaving 12 bases between the germline ends. The CDR3 length is 15 residues. Germline loops: CDR1 LNHNV, CDR2 YYDKDF (reference sequence). The CDR3 bases are TGTGCCACCAGCAGAGATTTAAAGGGTGGAGAGACCCAGTACTTC. Translating it yields CATSRDLKGGETQYF.

This clonotype was found many times. This rearrangement joins TRBV3-1 to TRBJ1-5; the D is unclear. The CDR3 extends over 14 amino acids. Germline loops: CDR1 LGHDT, CDR2 YNNKEL (reference sequence). V was shortened by 5 bases and J by 4 bases, with 12 bases between the two germline ends. In DNA form, the CDR3 reads TGTGCCAGCAGCTACTCGAACGCGAATCAGCCCCAGCATTTT. It encodes CASSYSNANQPQHF.

This clonotype was detected many times. CDR3: CASSSQDRASAFF. The CDR3 region has the DNA TGTGCCAGCAGCTCTCAGGACAGGGCATCGGCTTTCTTT. V usage is TRBV11-1 and J usage is TRBJ1-1, with 8 bases identical to TRBD1. Germline trimming cut 4 bases from V and 11 bases from J; bases unmatched to any gene: 9. Germline loops: CDR1 SGHAT, CDR2 FQDESV (reference sequence). CDR3 length: 13 amino acids.

This clonotype came up many times. V is TRBV20-1 and J is TRBJ2-3; D uncertain. CDR1 DFQATT and CDR2 SNEGSKA come from the germline V gene (reference sequence). This CDR3 has 12 amino acids. Between the trimmed V and J ends, which lost 0 bases and 2 bases, there was a span of 3 bases. The DNA of the CDR3 is TGCAGTGCTAGAGACCTCACAGATACGCAGTATTTT. This translates into CSARDLTDTQYF.

As for this clonotype: This clone may be a read error of a much larger clone one base away. The rearrangement links TRBV28 to TRBJ2-1; a weak D match, TRBD1 (6 bases). Germline lookup yields CDR1 MDHEN and CDR2 SYDVKM. Deletions cut 6 bases from V and 12 bases from J, with 24 bases between. CDR3 length: 15 residues. The CDR3 sequence: CASSRRSLAGDGQFF. In DNA form, the CDR3 reads TGTGCCAGCAGCCGAAGGTCCCTAGCAGGGGATGGGCAGTTCTTC.

There are many counts of this clonotype. The genes are TRBV27 and TRBJ2-3; 13 bases line up with TRBD2. This CDR3 is built from 15 residues. V was clipped by 10 bases and J by 0 bases; unmatched bases: 4. CDR1 and CDR2 (germline): MNHEY, SMNVEV (reference sequence). The DNA of the CDR3 is TGTGCCACCGGGACTAGCGGGACTAGCACAGATACGCAGTATTTT. It is translated as CATGTSGTSTDTQYF.

This clonotype came up many times. DNA of the CDR3: TGTGCCAGCAGGGTAGAGTCTGAGCAGTACTTC. It translates to CASRVESEQYF. The chain is built from TRBV2 and TRBJ2-7; D is undetermined. The CDR3 consists of 11 residues. V dropped 6 bases and J dropped 7 bases, with 10 bases sitting between them. Per the germline V gene, CDR1 is SNHLY and CDR2 is FYNNEI.

This clonotype was observed at least ten times. DNA of the CDR3: TGCAGTGCTCCTGCGGTCCAGGGGTCTAGGTTCATGAACACTGAAGCTTTCTTT. Its translation: CSAPAVQGSRFMNTEAFF. The chain couples TRBV20-1 to TRBJ1-1, with D tentatively TRBD1 (6 bases). Germline loops: CDR1 DFQATT, CDR2 SNEGSKA (reference sequence). The CDR3 sequence is 18 residues long. V lost 5 bases and J 0 bases, leaving 25 bases between the germline ends.

The sample holds a few counts of this clonotype. The rearrangement uses TRBV7-9 and TRBJ2-7; 10 nucleotides agree with TRBD2. V shed 4 bases and J 0 bases; nucleotides not matched to a gene: 3. CDR1 is SEHNR and CDR2 is FQNEAQ in the germline V gene (reference sequence). The CDR3 contains 15 residues. For the CDR3, the DNA is TGTGCCAGCAGCTCGGGACTAGCGTACTCCTACGAGCAGTACTTC. Translation gives CASSSGLAYSYEQYF.

This clonotype has a count of ten or more. The chain recombines TRBV11-3 with TRBJ1-6; D remains unclear. V shed 4 bases and J shed 13 bases, with 20 bases lying between them. Looked up from germline, CDR1 is SGHNT and CDR2 is YENEEA. CDR3 length equals 15 residues. CDR3 in amino acids: CASSSVGTARWPLHF. CDR3 coding DNA: TGTGCCAGCAGCTCGGTCGGCACTGCTCGATGGCCCCTCCACTTT.

This clonotype was found many times. The V call is TRBV28, the J call TRBJ1-4; maybe TRBD1 (6 bases). CDR1 and CDR2 (germline): MDHEN, SYDVKM. This CDR3 region has 12 residues. V was clipped by 7 bases and J by 5 bases, with 8 bases between them. The CDR3 loop reads CASTRGNEKLFF. In nucleotides, the CDR3 is TGTGCCAGCACCAGGGGAAATGAAAAACTGTTTTTT.

The chain employs TRBV4-1 and TRBJ2-3; 9 nucleotides match TRBD2. The CDR3 is made up of 16 amino acids. Germline trimming cut 1 base from V and 5 bases from J; bases unmatched to any gene: 7. Germline values: CDR1 MGHRA, CDR2 YSYEKL. CDR3 nucleotides: TGCGCCAGCAGCCAAGGGGCGACTAGCGGTAAAGATACGCAGTATTTT. Translated, it gives CASSQGATSGKDTQYF.

This chain joins TRBV10-2 and TRBJ2-3; TRBD1 matches at 7 bases. The V segment lost 7 bases and the J segment 6 bases; nucleotides outside the gene matches: 13. The CDR3 totals 15 residues. Germline V CDR1 and CDR2: WSHSY, SAAADI. The CDR3 nucleotides are TGCGCCAGCACAACGGGACAGTGGATCGTCGATACGCAGTATTTT. Its protein product is CASTTGQWIVDTQYF.

This clonotype was counted ten times or more. V usage is TRBV6-1 and J usage is TRBJ2-1; TRBD1 matches at 7 bases. CDR3 length: 15 amino acids. The trim removed 5 bases at V and 2 bases at J, leaving 6 bases unmatched. CDR1 is MNHNS, CDR2 SASEGT, per germline. The CDR3 region has the DNA TGTGCCAGCAGTCTGGCAGGGGGTGCCTACAATGAGCAGTTCTTC. As protein: CASSLAGGAYNEQFF.

The sample holds many counts of this clonotype. The V gene is TRBV19, the J gene TRBJ2-5; possibly TRBD2 for D (6 bases). The germline CDR1 and CDR2 sequences are LNHDA and SQIVND (reference sequence). The CDR3 is made up of 14 amino acids. Trimming stripped 3 bases from V and 0 bases from J, with 8 bases between. CDR3 loop: CASSIGTYQETQYF. Here the CDR3 DNA reads TGTGCCAGTAGTATCGGGACTTACCAAGAGACCCAGTACTTC.

The V gene is TRBV20-1, the J gene TRBJ2-2; D gene uncertain. CDR1 and CDR2 from the germline V gene are DFQATT and SNEGSKA (reference sequence). The V and J ends lost 8 bases and 5 bases respectively, with 12 bases between them. The CDR3 loop spans 12 amino acids. CDR3 coding DNA: TGCAGTCCCACTTTCGGGACCGGGGAGCTGTTTTTT. The encoded protein is CSPTFGTGELFF.

Many counts were recorded for this clonotype. The chain uses TRBV6-5 and TRBJ2-5, with D perhaps assigned TRBD1 or TRBD2 (5 bases each). V lost 4 bases and J lost 7, with 13 bases in between. The CDR3 contains 13 residues. Per the germline V gene, CDR1 is MNHEY and CDR2 is SVGAGI. The CDR3 reads CASSSGRPGTQYF. The DNA for the CDR3 is TGTGCCAGCAGTTCGGGACGGCCGGGGACCCAGTACTTC.

In this sample, this clonotype turned up many times. V and J are TRBV28 and TRBJ1-4; 10 bases match TRBD1. The trim removed 1 base at V and 11 bases at J, leaving 7 bases unmatched. Germline V lookup: CDR1 MDHEN, CDR2 SYDVKM. This CDR3 has 15 residues. The CDR3 is CASSLFAGQGIKLFF. The CDR3 DNA sequence: TGTGCCAGCAGTTTATTTGCGGGACAGGGGATTAAACTGTTTTTT.

This clonotype has ten or more counts. The gene calls are TRBV2 and TRBJ2-1, with 9 bases matching TRBD2. The length of the CDR3 is 18 residues. CDR1 is SNHLY, CDR2 FYNNEI, per germline. After removal of 6 bases from V and 8 bases from J, the junction contained 20 bases not matched to a gene. The CDR3: CASRARTSALMGRDEQFF. The CDR3 DNA sequence: TGTGCCAGCAGAGCGCGGACTAGCGCTTTGATGGGTCGGGATGAGCAGTTCTTC.

This clonotype was observed many times. The chain has TRBV5-5 and TRBJ2-7; TRBD1 is a possible D gene (7 bases). The CDR3 runs to 16 residues. Germline V gives CDR1 SGHKS, CDR2 YYEKEE (reference sequence). Between the trimmed V and J ends, which lost 1 base and 5 bases, there was a span of 19 bases. CDR3 nucleotides: TGTGCCAGCAGCTTGTGGTTACAGGGGACTTTGAACGAGCAGTACTTC. Translating gives CASSLWLQGTLNEQYF.

This clonotype appeared many times. The V call is TRBV7-9, the J call TRBJ2-7, with TRBD1 matching 9 bases. The V gene's germline CDR1 is SEHNR and CDR2 FQNEAQ (reference sequence). The CDR3 runs to 14 residues. V was clipped by 3 bases and J by 3 bases; unmatched bases: 3. The CDR3 reads CASSLGQGIYEQYF. In DNA form, the CDR3 reads TGTGCCAGCAGCTTGGGACAGGGAATCTACGAGCAGTACTTC.

This clonotype was seen repeatedly, ten times or more. The chain employs TRBV3-1 and TRBJ2-2; D is unclear. Trimming left V 3 bases short and J 6 bases short, with 11 bases between. The V gene's germline CDR1 is LGHDT and CDR2 YNNKEL (reference sequence). The CDR3 consists of 14 residues. CDR3: CASSHTHPPGELFF. CDR3 nucleotides: TGTGCCAGCAGCCACACGCACCCCCCCGGGGAGCTGTTTTTT.